This T cell receptor beta chain is drawn from a study of T-cell reconstitution after alpha-beta-depleted transplantation in children. Overall study results and limits: From surviving recipient T cells and thymic progenitors came the high day-60 TCRbeta diversity observed in some patients.

Preparation of the TCRbeta library used unique molecular identifiers. TCRdb recomputed calls from the PCR reads with MiXCR, one row per CDR3 protein. The sample carries about 980,000 distinct CDR3 sequences, about 31% recorded once. In this sample, this clonotype turned up a few times. Its matching antigen is unknown. The length of the CDR3 is 16 residues. The V gene's germline CDR1 is KGHDR and CDR2 SFDVKD. Trimming took 4 bases from V and 2 from J; bases not matched to a gene: 6. The rearrangement joins TRBV24-1 to TRBJ2-5; 10 bases are a match to TRBD2. The sequencing here drew on PBMCs, mostly from graft donor cells, taken 360 days after TCRalphabeta/CD19-depleted stem cell transplant. The clonotype originates from a boy younger than two who had a stem cell transplant for SCID, so the T cells may come from the graft donor. The CDR3 sequence is CATSDPRTSGQETQYF. In nucleotides, the CDR3 is TGTGCCACCAGTGACCCGAGGACTAGCGGACAAGAGACCCAGTACTTC.